These 9 T cell receptor beta chains originate from one sample sequenced in a study of identical twins. Each CDR3 protein gets one entry after TCRdb re-called the 5' RACE reads with MiXCR. The sample has 500,000 to 550,000 distinct CDR3 sequences; about a fifth are singletons. These data also featured in a second study, about yellow fever vaccine responses in identical twins.

Sequenced material: CD4+ T cells sorted from blood. The source of these receptors is a woman between 18 and 29 years old in good health.

This clonotype was detected a few times. The chain joins TRBV7-8 to TRBJ2-1; TRBD2 agrees at 9 bases. This CDR3 has 20 amino acids. Germline V gene sequence: CDR1 SGHVS, CDR2 FQNEAQ. V was pared by 1 base and J by 0 bases, with 13 bases of the junction left unmatched. CDR3 region: CASSLGPLTSGKSSYNEQFF. The CDR3 DNA sequence: TGTGCCAGCAGCTTAGGCCCGCTGACTAGCGGTAAGAGCTCCTACAATGAGCAGTTCTTC. The full variable domain, its missing parts supplied by reference TRBV7-8 and TRBJ2-1, is GAGVSQSPRYKVAKRGQDVALRCDPISGHVSLFWYQQALGQGPEFLTYFQNEAQLDKSGLPSDRFFAERPEGSVSTLKIQRTQQEDSAVYLCASSLGPLTSGKSSYNEQFFGPGTRLTVL.

Only one count was recorded for this clonotype. The chain combines TRBV3-1 with TRBJ1-1, with unresolved D. V gave up 1 base and J gave up 1 base, with 7 bases separating them. The CDR3 is 14 amino acids. The germline gives CDR1 LGHDT, CDR2 YNNKEL (reference sequence). The CDR3 DNA reads TGTGCCAGCAGCCAAGGGGTAGGGAACACTGAAGCTTTCTTT. Amino acids: CASSQGVGNTEAFF.

This clonotype was seen more than once but under ten times. The chain uses TRBV29-1 and TRBJ2-5; 7 bases line up with TRBD2. Germline assignment: CDR1 SQVTM and CDR2 ANQGSEA. V was pared by 7 bases and J by 6 bases, with 14 bases of the junction left unmatched. CDR3 size: 14 residues. The chain's CDR3 is CSAQGGVGGQTQYF. In DNA, the CDR3 is TGCAGCGCGCAGGGAGGGGTTGGGGGACAGACCCAGTACTTC.

In its sample, this clonotype was seen a few times. The chain recombines TRBV5-1 with TRBJ2-1, with D perhaps given as TRBD1 or TRBD2 (5 bases each). The V end lost 6 bases, the J end lost 5 bases, and 15 bases lay between the germline ends. The germline gives CDR1 SGHRS, CDR2 YFSETQ. CDR3 length: 14 amino acids. DNA of the CDR3: TGCGCCAGCACCCGGGCAGGGACGGACAATGAGCAGTTCTTC. As protein: CASTRAGTDNEQFF.

This sequence joins TRBV10-2 and TRBJ2-4; D may be TRBD1 or TRBD2 (5 bases each). Trimming left V 2 bases short and J 6 bases short, with 14 bases between. The CDR3 has 15 residues. Germline values: CDR1 WSHSY, CDR2 SAAADI. CDR3 residues: CASSEGLGDLNIQYF. CDR3 coding DNA: TGCGCCAGCAGTGAGGGATTAGGGGACCTAAACATTCAGTACTTC.

The gene calls are TRBV20-1 and TRBJ2-3; 8 nucleotides agree with TRBD2. J gave up 0 bases and V 0 bases, and 2 bases lay outside the gene matches. CDR1 DFQATT and CDR2 SNEGSKA come from the germline V gene (reference sequence). The CDR3 runs to 15 residues. The CDR3 spells CSAREASGSTDTQYF. For the CDR3, the DNA is TGCAGTGCTAGAGAGGCTAGCGGGAGCACAGATACGCAGTATTTT.

The V call is TRBV28, the J call TRBJ2-7; the match to TRBD2 covers 10 bases. This CDR3 comprises 16 residues. Germline V gene lookup returns CDR1 MDHEN and CDR2 SYDVKM. J gave up 3 bases and V 6 bases, and 11 bases lay outside the gene matches. In nucleotides, the CDR3 is TGTGCCAGCAGCAGCCCTAGCGGGAGTCGGGTCTACGAGCAGTACTTC. It translates to CASSSPSGSRVYEQYF.

The chain employs TRBV4-1 and TRBJ2-1; a possible D gene is TRBD2 (6 bases). V was pared by 5 bases and J by 1 base, with 12 bases between. The CDR3 spans 15 residues. Germline V CDR1 and CDR2: MGHRA, YSYEKL. In DNA form, the CDR3 reads TGCGCCAGCAGCATAGCGGAGGGGTCCTACAATGAGCAGTTCTTC. Amino acid sequence: CASSIAEGSYNEQFF.

This chain links TRBV4-1 with TRBJ2-6, with a possible D match to TRBD2 (6 bases). Germline V gene sequence: CDR1 MGHRA, CDR2 YSYEKL. CDR3 length equals 17 residues. V lost 0 bases and J lost 4, with 13 bases in between. The CDR3 protein is CASSQEQRETGANVLTF. DNA for the CDR3: TGCGCCAGCAGCCAAGAACAACGGGAGACCGGGGCCAACGTCCTGACTTTC.